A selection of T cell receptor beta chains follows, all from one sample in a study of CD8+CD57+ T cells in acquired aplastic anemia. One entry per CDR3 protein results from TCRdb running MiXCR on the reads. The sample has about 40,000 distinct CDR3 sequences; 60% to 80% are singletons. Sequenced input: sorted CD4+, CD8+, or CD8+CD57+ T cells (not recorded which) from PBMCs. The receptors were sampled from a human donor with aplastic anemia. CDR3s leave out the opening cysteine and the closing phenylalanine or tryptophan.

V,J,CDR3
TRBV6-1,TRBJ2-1,ASSPAAGLSSYNEQF
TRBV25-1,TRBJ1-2,ASSPQGTRGGEVGYT
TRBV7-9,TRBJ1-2,ASSLAQGPNYGYT
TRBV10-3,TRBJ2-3,AITQGSTDTQY
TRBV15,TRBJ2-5,ATSRVAGGPETQY
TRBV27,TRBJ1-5,ASSLRGNQPQH
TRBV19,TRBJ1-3,ASIPAEGGNTIY
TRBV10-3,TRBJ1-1,AISGLAEQGEAF
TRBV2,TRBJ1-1,AIRAELTEAF
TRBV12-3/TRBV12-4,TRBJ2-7,ASSYPGVWQY
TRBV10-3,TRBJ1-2,AINSPGQGGYT
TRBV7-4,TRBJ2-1,ASSSSSYNEQF
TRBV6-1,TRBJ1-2,ASSPQDRYYGYT
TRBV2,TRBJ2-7,ASSGDYYEQY
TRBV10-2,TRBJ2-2,ASSGTGADGELF
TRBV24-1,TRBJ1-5,ATSDPFRQPQH
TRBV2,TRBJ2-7,ASRRDGTYEQY
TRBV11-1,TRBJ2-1,ASSLRQGSSYNEQF
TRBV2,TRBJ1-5,ASSGQRDSNQPQH
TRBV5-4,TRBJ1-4,ASSSQGRGLNEKLF
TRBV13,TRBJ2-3,ASSTDTQY
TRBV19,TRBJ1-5,ASSLDRGGETQH
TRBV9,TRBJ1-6,ASSVGPQFPLH
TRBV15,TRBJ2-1,DTSRDTSGAYEQF
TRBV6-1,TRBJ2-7,ASSEGATSSYEQY
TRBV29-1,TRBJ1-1,SVGTGHRGSEAF
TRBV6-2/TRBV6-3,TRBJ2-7,ASRAKRNYYEQY
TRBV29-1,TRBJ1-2,SVERSYT
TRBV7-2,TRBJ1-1,ASSLYQGTEAF